This entry is about one T cell receptor (beta chain). This sample stems from a study of blood T cell repertoires in COVID-19. Only in-frame clones appear in the TCRdb table, and some are missing; sequencing was by immunoSEQ multiplex PCR. Here the sample spans approximately 400,000 clones, roughly 80% being singletons. CDR3 length equals 14 residues. Germline assignment: CDR1 SGHNT and CDR2 YYREEE (reference sequence). Losses at the gene ends were 4 bases for V and 5 bases for J; bases not matched to a gene: 4. The sequence was obtained from a woman between 50 and 59 years old who had recovered from COVID-19. The gene calls are TRBV5-4 and TRBJ1-1; 11 bases map to TRBD1. Sequences were obtained from PBMCs or T cells enriched from blood (not recorded which). The CDR3 protein is CASSGTGGWTEAFF. CDR3 sequence (DNA): TGTGCCAGCAGCGGGACAGGGGGTTGGACTGAAGCTTTCTTT. Combining the CDR3 with reference TRBV5-4 and TRBJ1-1 gives the whole variable domain ETGVTQSPTHLIKTRGQQVTLRCSSQSGHNTVSWYQQALGQGPQFIFQYYREEENGRGNFPPRFSGLQFPNYSSELNVNALELDDSALYLCASSGTGGWTEAFFGQGTRLTVV.